The T cell receptor beta chain under discussion was sequenced for a study of blood T cell repertoires in COVID-19. Study-wide background: Spain, Italy and the United States supplied samples that represented acute and convalescent COVID-19. Sample material is recorded as cDNA or gDNA derived from T cells, B-cell-depleted T cells, or PBMCs.

Original processing notes: Estimation of nucleated cell counts relied on the amplification of reference gene primers. Assay: immunoSEQ multiplex PCR; the TCRdb copy retains only in-frame clones and omits some. The V and J calls and clone size are taken from that table; D and trimming were inferred from the DNA. The table has about 88,000 clones, nearly 90% seen once; the top ten hold about 2.7%. CDR3 length equals 13 residues. The V gene lost 2 bases and the J gene lost 1 base, with 4 bases spanning the gap. Germline V gene sequence: CDR1 KGHDR, CDR2 SFDVKD. The chain recombines TRBV24-1 with TRBJ2-5; D unresolved. The clonotype originates from a woman of 80 years or more with acute or convalescent COVID-19. Sequenced material: peripheral blood. CDR3 region: CATSDSRQETQYF. Here the CDR3 DNA reads TGTGCCACCAGTGATTCTCGCCAAGAGACCCAGTACTTC.